The 5 T cell receptor beta chains listed next were all sequenced from one sample in a study of blood T cells in healthy people across ages. PCR was performed a second time for 7 to 11 cycles using a sample-barcoded 5' primer and a J-beta primer mix. Each CDR3 protein gets one entry after TCRdb re-called the 5' RACE reads with MiXCR. Among hundreds of thousands of distinct CDR3 sequences listed, around 43% were seen once. Sequenced: blood. These receptors all stem from a man aged 60 to 75 in good health.

This clonotype was counted between two and nine times. This chain uses TRBV28 with TRBJ2-5, with D possibly being TRBD2 (6 bases). Trimming cost V 3 bases and J 5 bases, with 19 bases left between them. CDR1 and CDR2 (germline): MDHEN, SYDVKM. This CDR3 spans 16 amino acids. Written as DNA, the CDR3 is TGTGCCAGCAGTTTTTTCGCGGGACGGAGAAAGGAGACCCAGTACTTC. Translation gives CASSFFAGRRKETQYF.

V gene TRBV3-1 combines with J gene TRBJ1-5, with unresolved D. Between the trimmed V and J ends, which lost 5 bases and 0 bases, there was a span of 11 bases. The CDR3 loop spans 15 amino acids. Germline values: CDR1 LGHDT, CDR2 YNNKEL (reference sequence). The CDR3 nucleotides read TGTGCCAGCAGCATGGACGGCTATAGCAATCAGCCCCAGCATTTT. Its translation is CASSMDGYSNQPQHF.

The sample holds one count of this clonotype. The V and J genes are TRBV7-2 and TRBJ2-7, with TRBD2 as a possible D gene (6 bases). The germline CDR1 and CDR2 sequences are SGHTA and FQGNSA. Trimming pared 3 bases from V and 7 bases from J, leaving 22 bases between. The CDR3 runs to 16 residues. CDR3 nucleotides: TGTGCCAGCAGCTTGACTAGTGTATCTCCTTACAATGAGCAGTACTTC. Protein sequence: CASSLTSVSPYNEQYF.

Turning to this clonotype: A junction boundary mismatches the germline segment, possibly from a read error. This rearrangement joins TRBV7-2 to TRBJ1-1; D remains unclear. Germline assignment: CDR1 SGHTA and CDR2 FQGNSA. There are 15 residues in the CDR3. CDR3 protein: CASSPTSVMNTEAFF. CDR3 nucleotides: TGTGCCAGCAGCCCAACAAGTGTCATGAACACCGAAGCTTTCTTT.

The V and J genes are TRBV11-2 and TRBJ2-3; no clear D gene. Trimming left V 2 bases short and J 3 bases short, with 9 bases between. This CDR3 has 14 residues. CDR1 is SGHAT, CDR2 FQNNGV, per germline. The CDR3 nucleotides are TGTGCCAGCAGCTTAAATATTCAGACAGATACGCAGTATTTT. Protein sequence: CASSLNIQTDTQYF.